Listed below are T cell receptor beta chains from one sample, sequenced in a study of human T cells and chemical hapten exposure. MiXCR was run by TCRdb on the RACE reads, yielding one entry per CDR3 protein. The data hold about 110,000 distinct CDR3 sequences, with roughly 10% observed a single time. The material was whole blood, obtained in connection with sensitization to the hapten diphenylcyclopropenone (DPC). These receptors originate from a woman in her thirties or forties with alopecia areata. Some clones in this sample may be carry-over from other donors' samples. Both conserved end residues are part of each CDR3. Each record gives: clone size, D gene, V gene, J gene, CDR3 protein, CDR3 DNA. The D gene is left open where the match is weak. The size of a clone is reported for some rows only, either as once, few or many, or as a class for expanded clones.

abundance: few; d_gene: TRBD1; v_gene: TRBV7-9; j_gene: TRBJ1-2; CDR3aa: CASSLDFRGDRGHGYTF; CDR3nt: TGTGCCAGCAGCTTAGATTTTCGTGGGGACAGGGGTCATGGCTACACCTTC
abundance: -; d_gene: -; v_gene: TRBV6-6; j_gene: TRBJ2-7; CDR3aa: CASSYTGENYEQYF; CDR3nt: TGTGCCAGCAGTTACACCGGGGAGAACTACGAGCAGTACTTC
abundance: -; d_gene: TRBD2; v_gene: TRBV6-2/TRBV6-3; j_gene: TRBJ2-1; CDR3aa: CASVGTSGGYNEQFF; CDR3nt: TGTGCCAGCGTTGGGACTAGCGGGGGATACAATGAGCAGTTCTTC
abundance: -; d_gene: -; v_gene: TRBV28; j_gene: TRBJ1-6; CDR3aa: CASSQGLNSPLHF; CDR3nt: TGTGCCAGCAGCCAGGGGCTTAATTCACCCCTCCACTTT
abundance: -; d_gene: -; v_gene: TRBV10-2; j_gene: TRBJ1-3; CDR3aa: CASSRGTGNTIYF; CDR3nt: TGCGCCAGCTCAAGGGGGACTGGAAACACCATATATTTT
abundance: few; d_gene: -; v_gene: TRBV29-1; j_gene: TRBJ1-2; CDR3aa: CSVPDYYGYTF; CDR3nt: TGCAGCGTTCCGGACTACTATGGCTACACCTTC
abundance: many; d_gene: TRBD1; v_gene: TRBV18; j_gene: TRBJ2-7; CDR3aa: CASSPSGTAHFEQYF; CDR3nt: TGTGCCAGCTCACCTTCCGGGACAGCCCACTTCGAGCAGTACTTC
abundance: few; d_gene: -; v_gene: TRBV7-2; j_gene: TRBJ2-1; CDR3aa: CASSLRSSYNEQFF; CDR3nt: TGTGCCAGCAGCTTACGGAGCTCCTACAATGAGCAGTTCTTC
abundance: many; d_gene: -; v_gene: TRBV12-5; j_gene: TRBJ1-5; CDR3aa: CASGLSNQPQHF; CDR3nt: TGTGCTAGTGGCTTAAGCAATCAGCCCCAGCATTTT
abundance: many; d_gene: TRBD1; v_gene: TRBV7-3; j_gene: TRBJ2-5; CDR3aa: CASSATGGEETQYF; CDR3nt: TGTGCCAGCAGCGCGACAGGGGGCGAAGAGACCCAGTACTTC
abundance: few; d_gene: -; v_gene: TRBV5-8; j_gene: TRBJ1-1; CDR3aa: CASSLVLGTEAFF; CDR3nt: TGTGCCAGCAGCTTGGTCCTTGGTACTGAAGCTTTCTTT
abundance: few; d_gene: TRBD2; v_gene: TRBV20-1; j_gene: TRBJ2-7; CDR3aa: CSASTAGDYEQYF; CDR3nt: TGCAGTGCTAGTACAGCGGGGGACTACGAGCAGTACTTC
abundance: few; d_gene: TRBD1; v_gene: TRBV12-3/TRBV12-4; j_gene: TRBJ1-1; CDR3aa: CASRTGADTEAFF; CDR3nt: TGTGCCAGCAGGACAGGGGCGGACACTGAAGCTTTCTTT
abundance: few; d_gene: -; v_gene: TRBV20-1; j_gene: TRBJ1-2; CDR3aa: CSARDPNRVRDGYTF; CDR3nt: TGCAGTGCTAGAGATCCGAACAGGGTTCGGGATGGCTACACCTTC
abundance: -; d_gene: -; v_gene: TRBV4-1; j_gene: TRBJ2-5; CDR3aa: CASSREGPQTQYF; CDR3nt: TGCGCCAGCAGCCGAGAGGGCCCTCAGACCCAGTACTTC
abundance: many; d_gene: TRBD1; v_gene: TRBV18; j_gene: TRBJ1-2; CDR3aa: CASSPIFGTDFNYGYTF; CDR3nt: TGTGCCAGCTCACCAATCTTCGGGACAGATTTTAACTATGGCTACACCTTC
abundance: many; d_gene: -; v_gene: TRBV3-1; j_gene: TRBJ2-2; CDR3aa: CASSPSRSVDTGELFF; CDR3nt: TGTGCCAGCAGCCCGTCGAGGAGCGTGGACACCGGGGAGCTGTTTTTT
abundance: many; d_gene: TRBD1; v_gene: TRBV5-1; j_gene: TRBJ2-1; CDR3aa: CASRQGVYNEQFF; CDR3nt: TGCGCCAGCAGACAGGGGGTTTACAATGAGCAGTTCTTC
abundance: -; d_gene: -; v_gene: TRBV28; j_gene: TRBJ2-7; CDR3aa: CASSLFPGRISEQYF; CDR3nt: TGTGCCAGCAGTTTATTCCCTGGCCGGATCTCGGAGCAGTACTTC
abundance: many; d_gene: TRBD1; v_gene: TRBV7-8; j_gene: TRBJ2-1; CDR3aa: CASSSGDRATSSYNEQFF; CDR3nt: TGTGCCAGCAGTTCTGGGGACAGGGCTACGAGCTCCTACAATGAGCAGTTCTTC
abundance: few; d_gene: -; v_gene: TRBV28; j_gene: TRBJ1-6; CDR3aa: CASSSEGLPHTSPLHF; CDR3nt: TGTGCCAGCAGTTCCGAGGGACTTCCTCACACTTCACCCCTCCACTTT
abundance: many; d_gene: TRBD1; v_gene: TRBV11-2; j_gene: TRBJ1-5; CDR3aa: CASSTGAENQPQHF; CDR3nt: TGTGCCAGCAGTACAGGGGCAGAGAATCAGCCCCAGCATTTT
abundance: many; d_gene: TRBD1; v_gene: TRBV20-1; j_gene: TRBJ2-5; CDR3aa: CSAGTGYQETQYF; CDR3nt: TGCAGTGCCGGGACAGGGTACCAAGAGACCCAGTACTTC
abundance: few; d_gene: -; v_gene: TRBV24-1; j_gene: TRBJ2-5; CDR3aa: CATSDSLARETQYF; CDR3nt: TGTGCCACCAGTGATTCCCTAGCACGGGAGACCCAGTACTTC
abundance: few; d_gene: -; v_gene: TRBV7-9; j_gene: TRBJ1-1; CDR3aa: CASSSGENTEAFF; CDR3nt: TGTGCCAGCAGCTCAGGGGAAAACACTGAAGCTTTCTTT
abundance: -; d_gene: -; v_gene: TRBV27; j_gene: TRBJ2-7; CDR3aa: CASRPSGATYEQYF; CDR3nt: TGTGCCAGCAGGCCCTCGGGGGCCACCTACGAGCAGTACTTC
abundance: -; d_gene: TRBD1; v_gene: TRBV7-2; j_gene: TRBJ1-1; CDR3aa: CAIRQQGTEAFF; CDR3nt: TGTGCCATCAGGCAACAGGGGACTGAAGCTTTCTTT
abundance: -; d_gene: -; v_gene: TRBV7-2; j_gene: TRBJ2-7; CDR3aa: CASSLRGQGYEQYF; CDR3nt: TGTGCCAGCAGCTTACGGGGCCAGGGCTACGAGCAGTACTTC
abundance: many; d_gene: TRBD1; v_gene: TRBV4-1; j_gene: TRBJ1-2; CDR3aa: CASSLDRGGYGYTF; CDR3nt: TGCGCCAGCAGCCTTGACAGGGGAGGTTATGGCTACACCTTC
abundance: many; d_gene: -; v_gene: TRBV7-2; j_gene: TRBJ1-3; CDR3aa: CASSLTGLSGNTIYF; CDR3nt: TGTGCCAGCAGCTTAACGGGACTCTCTGGAAACACCATATATTTT
abundance: -; d_gene: TRBD2; v_gene: TRBV7-2; j_gene: TRBJ2-3; CDR3aa: CASTAGPGGTQYF; CDR3nt: TGTGCCAGCACCGCTGGCCCGGGAGGTACGCAGTATTTT
abundance: many; d_gene: TRBD1; v_gene: TRBV12-3/TRBV12-4; j_gene: TRBJ1-5; CDR3aa: CASSRTGESNQPQHF; CDR3nt: TGTGCCAGCAGCCGGACAGGGGAATCCAATCAGCCCCAGCATTTT
abundance: many; d_gene: TRBD1; v_gene: TRBV6-1; j_gene: TRBJ1-1; CDR3aa: CASRAGGYTEAFF; CDR3nt: TGTGCCAGCAGGGCAGGGGGTTACACTGAAGCTTTCTTT
abundance: few; d_gene: TRBD2; v_gene: TRBV10-1; j_gene: TRBJ2-1; CDR3aa: CASSRLAGEGNEQFF; CDR3nt: TGCGCCAGCAGCCGTCTAGCGGGGGAAGGCAATGAGCAGTTCTTC
abundance: few; d_gene: -; v_gene: TRBV20-1; j_gene: TRBJ1-2; CDR3aa: CSARDSRSNPHGYTF; CDR3nt: TGCAGTGCTAGAGATAGCAGGTCCAACCCACATGGCTACACCTTC
abundance: many; d_gene: -; v_gene: TRBV5-6; j_gene: TRBJ1-2; CDR3aa: CASSLMRDGYTF; CDR3nt: TGTGCCAGCAGCTTGATGAGAGATGGCTACACCTTC
abundance: many; d_gene: TRBD1; v_gene: TRBV23-1; j_gene: TRBJ2-2; CDR3aa: CASSQAGTGSNTGELFF; CDR3nt: TGCGCCAGCAGTCAGGCCGGGACAGGATCGAACACCGGGGAGCTGTTTTTT
abundance: many; d_gene: -; v_gene: TRBV28; j_gene: TRBJ1-6; CDR3aa: CASSLDGNSPLHF; CDR3nt: TGTGCCAGCAGTCTGGACGGCAATTCACCCCTCCACTTT
abundance: few; d_gene: -; v_gene: TRBV20-1; j_gene: TRBJ1-5; CDR3aa: CSAGRIGENQPQHF; CDR3nt: TGCAGTGCTGGGCGAATAGGGGAGAATCAGCCCCAGCATTTT
abundance: many; d_gene: TRBD1; v_gene: TRBV6-1; j_gene: TRBJ1-2; CDR3aa: CASSEGDRGLNYGYTF; CDR3nt: TGTGCCAGCAGTGAAGGGGACAGGGGATTGAACTATGGCTACACCTTC
abundance: many; d_gene: -; v_gene: TRBV5-4; j_gene: TRBJ2-2; CDR3aa: CASSLSGYTGELFF; CDR3nt: TGTGCCAGCAGCTTGTCAGGGTACACCGGGGAGCTGTTTTTT
abundance: -; d_gene: -; v_gene: TRBV20-1; j_gene: TRBJ1-1; CDR3aa: CSARVITEAFF; CDR3nt: TGCAGTGCTAGGGTTATCACTGAAGCTTTCTTT
abundance: many; d_gene: TRBD2; v_gene: TRBV11-2; j_gene: TRBJ2-7; CDR3aa: CASSPTQFLSGGYF; CDR3nt: TGTGCCAGCAGCCCAACTCAGTTTCTGTCGGGAGGGTACTTC
abundance: -; d_gene: TRBD2; v_gene: TRBV7-3; j_gene: TRBJ2-7; CDR3aa: CASSSSGGAYEQYF; CDR3nt: TGTGCCAGCAGCTCGAGCGGGGGGGCCTACGAGCAGTACTTC
abundance: -; d_gene: -; v_gene: TRBV19; j_gene: TRBJ1-5; CDR3aa: CATAEAYHSNQPQHF; CDR3nt: TGTGCCACAGCAGAAGCCTACCATAGCAATCAGCCCCAGCATTTT
abundance: few; d_gene: -; v_gene: TRBV7-9; j_gene: TRBJ2-7; CDR3aa: CASRGESKDNYEQYF; CDR3nt: TGTGCCAGCCGAGGAGAAAGCAAGGACAACTACGAGCAGTACTTC
abundance: -; d_gene: -; v_gene: TRBV6-2/TRBV6-3; j_gene: TRBJ2-7; CDR3aa: CASSSLSRGQYF; CDR3nt: TGTGCCAGCAGTTCGCTTTCCCGGGGTCAGTACTTC
abundance: many; d_gene: -; v_gene: TRBV4-3; j_gene: TRBJ1-2; CDR3aa: CASSQDRLSGAARGYTF; CDR3nt: TGCGCCAGCAGCCAAGATAGGCTGTCCGGCGCCGCGCGAGGCTACACCTTC
abundance: many; d_gene: TRBD1; v_gene: TRBV6-2/TRBV6-3; j_gene: TRBJ2-7; CDR3aa: CASRTGIYEQYF; CDR3nt: TGTGCCAGCCGGACAGGGATCTACGAGCAGTACTTC